The entry below describes one T cell receptor (beta chain). The data originate from a study of blood T cell repertoires in COVID-19. Here immunoSEQ multiplex PCR was the method, and the copy in TCRdb shows in-frame clones only, minus some. The sample includes about 200,000 clones, 75% to 95% of them seen just once. The V gene lost 8 bases and the J gene lost 0 bases, with 8 bases spanning the gap. From germline, CDR1 is MNHEY and CDR2 SVGAGI. This CDR3 is built from 13 residues. This sequence was found in a man in his fifties with acute or convalescent COVID-19. V gene TRBV6-5 combines with J gene TRBJ2-4; D remains unclear. The specimen sequenced was peripheral blood. The CDR3 loop reads CASGTLAKNIQYF. The CDR3 DNA reads as TGTGCCAGCGGTACTTTAGCCAAAAACATTCAGTACTTC.